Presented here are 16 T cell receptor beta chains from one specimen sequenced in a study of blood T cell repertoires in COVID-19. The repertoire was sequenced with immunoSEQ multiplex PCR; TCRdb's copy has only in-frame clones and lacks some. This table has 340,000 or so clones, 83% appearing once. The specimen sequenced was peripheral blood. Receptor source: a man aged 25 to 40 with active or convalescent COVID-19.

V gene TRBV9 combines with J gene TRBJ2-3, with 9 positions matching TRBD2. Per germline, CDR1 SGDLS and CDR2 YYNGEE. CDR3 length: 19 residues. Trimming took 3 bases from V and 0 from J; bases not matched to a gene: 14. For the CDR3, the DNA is TGTGCCAGCAGCGAGGAGGGGGCCGGGACTAGCTGGAGCACAGATACGCAGTATTTT. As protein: CASSEEGAGTSWSTDTQYF.

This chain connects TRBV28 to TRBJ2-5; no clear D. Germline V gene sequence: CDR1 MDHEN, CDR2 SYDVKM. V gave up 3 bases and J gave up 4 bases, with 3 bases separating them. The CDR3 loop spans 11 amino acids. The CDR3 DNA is TGTGCCAGCAGTTTCCTAGAGACCCAGTACTTC. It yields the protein CASSFLETQYF.

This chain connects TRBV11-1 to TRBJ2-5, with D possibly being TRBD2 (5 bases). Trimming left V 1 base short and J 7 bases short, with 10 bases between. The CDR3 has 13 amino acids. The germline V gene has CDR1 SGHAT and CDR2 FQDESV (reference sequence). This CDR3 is CASSLVRVGTQYF. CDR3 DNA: TGTGCCAGCAGCTTAGTGAGGGTCGGGACCCAGTACTTC. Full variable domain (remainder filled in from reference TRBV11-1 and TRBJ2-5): EAEVAQSPRYKITEKSQAVAFWCDPISGHATLYWYRQILGQGPELLVQFQDESVVDDSQLPKDRFSAERLKGVDSTLKIQPAELGDSAMYLCASSLVRVGTQYFGPGTRLLVL.

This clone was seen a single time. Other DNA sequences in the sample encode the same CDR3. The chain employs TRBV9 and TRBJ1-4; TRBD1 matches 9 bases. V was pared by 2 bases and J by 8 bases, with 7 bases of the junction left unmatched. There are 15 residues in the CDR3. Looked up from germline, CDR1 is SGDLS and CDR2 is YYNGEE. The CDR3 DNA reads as TGTGCCAGCAGCGTCAGGACAGGGGAGGGGGAAAAACTGTTTTTT. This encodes CASSVRTGEGEKLFF. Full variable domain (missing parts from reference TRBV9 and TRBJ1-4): DSGVTQTPKHLITATGQRVTLRCSPRSGDLSVYWYQQSLDQGLQFLIQYYNGEERAKGNILERFSAQQFPDLHSELNLSSLELGDSALYFCASSVRTGEGEKLFFGSGTQLSVL.

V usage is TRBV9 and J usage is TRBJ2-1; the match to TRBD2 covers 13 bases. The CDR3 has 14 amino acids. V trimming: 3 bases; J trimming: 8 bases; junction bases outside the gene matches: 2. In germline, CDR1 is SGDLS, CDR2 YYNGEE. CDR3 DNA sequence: TGTGCCAGCAGCGCGGGACTAGCGGGATATGAGCAGTTCTTC. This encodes CASSAGLAGYEQFF.

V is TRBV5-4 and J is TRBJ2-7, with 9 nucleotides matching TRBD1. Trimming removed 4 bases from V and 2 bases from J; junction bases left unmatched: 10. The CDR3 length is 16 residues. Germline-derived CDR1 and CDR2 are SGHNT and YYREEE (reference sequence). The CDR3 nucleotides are TGTGCCAGCAGCCCCCCCCCGGGACAGGGTGCCTACGAGCAGTACTTC. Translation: CASSPPPGQGAYEQYF.

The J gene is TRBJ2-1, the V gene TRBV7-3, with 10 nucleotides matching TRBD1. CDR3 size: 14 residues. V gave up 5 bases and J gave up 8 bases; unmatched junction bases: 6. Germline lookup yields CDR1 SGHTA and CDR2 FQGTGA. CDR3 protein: CASSPRDRGDEQFF. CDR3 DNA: TGTGCCAGCAGCCCCCGGGACAGGGGCGATGAGCAGTTCTTC.

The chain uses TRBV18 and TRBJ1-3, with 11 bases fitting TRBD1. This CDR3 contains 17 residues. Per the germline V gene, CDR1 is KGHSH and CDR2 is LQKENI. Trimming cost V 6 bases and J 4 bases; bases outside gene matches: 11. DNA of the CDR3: TGTGCCAGCTCGCCTAGTAGGACAGGGGGCTACGGAAACACCATATATTTT. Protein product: CASSPSRTGGYGNTIYF.

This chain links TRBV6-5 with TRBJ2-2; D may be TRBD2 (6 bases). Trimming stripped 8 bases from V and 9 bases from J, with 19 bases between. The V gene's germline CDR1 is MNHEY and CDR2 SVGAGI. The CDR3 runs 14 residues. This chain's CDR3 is CASSTSFDLRELFF. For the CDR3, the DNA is TGTGCCAGCTCAACTAGCTTCGACCTGAGGGAGCTGTTTTTT.

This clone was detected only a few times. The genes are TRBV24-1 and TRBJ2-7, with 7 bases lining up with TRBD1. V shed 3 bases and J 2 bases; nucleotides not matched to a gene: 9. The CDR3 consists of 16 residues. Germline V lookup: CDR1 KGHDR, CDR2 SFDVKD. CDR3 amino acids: CATSDTGDRAPYEQYF. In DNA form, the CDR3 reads TGTGCCACCAGTGATACAGGCGACAGGGCCCCCTACGAGCAGTACTTC.

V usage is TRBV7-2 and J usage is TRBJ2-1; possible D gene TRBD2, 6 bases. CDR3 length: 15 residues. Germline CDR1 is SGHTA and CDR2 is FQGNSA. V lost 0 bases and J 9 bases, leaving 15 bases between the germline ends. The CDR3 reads CASSLASWGVGEQFF. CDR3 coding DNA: TGTGCCAGCAGCTTAGCGAGTTGGGGGGTAGGTGAGCAGTTCTTC.

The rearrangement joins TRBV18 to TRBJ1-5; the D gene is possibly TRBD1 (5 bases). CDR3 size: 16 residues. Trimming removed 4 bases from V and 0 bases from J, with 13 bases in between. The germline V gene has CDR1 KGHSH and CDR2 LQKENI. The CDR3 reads CASSLSGGYSNQPQHF. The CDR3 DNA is TGTGCCAGCTCACTCTCCGGGGGGTATAGCAATCAGCCCCAGCATTTT.

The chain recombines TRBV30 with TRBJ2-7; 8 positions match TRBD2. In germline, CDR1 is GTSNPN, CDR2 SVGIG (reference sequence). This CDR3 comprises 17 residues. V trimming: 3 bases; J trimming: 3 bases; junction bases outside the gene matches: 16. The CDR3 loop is CAWRGGSGSPNFYEQYF. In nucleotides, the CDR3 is TGTGCCTGGAGGGGGGGGAGCGGGAGTCCCAATTTCTACGAGCAGTACTTC.

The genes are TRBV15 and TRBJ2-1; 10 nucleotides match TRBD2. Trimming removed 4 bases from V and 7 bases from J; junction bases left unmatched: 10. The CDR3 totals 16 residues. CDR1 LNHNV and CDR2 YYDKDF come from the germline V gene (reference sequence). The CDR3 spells CATSISTQRGGNEQFF. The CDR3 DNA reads TGTGCCACCAGCATATCCACCCAGCGGGGGGGAAATGAGCAGTTCTTC.

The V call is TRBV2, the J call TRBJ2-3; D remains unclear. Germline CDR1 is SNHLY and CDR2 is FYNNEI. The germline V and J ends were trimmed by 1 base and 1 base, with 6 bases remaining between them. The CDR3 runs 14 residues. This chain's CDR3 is CASSEGAGTDTQYF. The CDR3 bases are TGTGCCAGCAGTGAAGGGGCAGGCACAGATACGCAGTATTTT.

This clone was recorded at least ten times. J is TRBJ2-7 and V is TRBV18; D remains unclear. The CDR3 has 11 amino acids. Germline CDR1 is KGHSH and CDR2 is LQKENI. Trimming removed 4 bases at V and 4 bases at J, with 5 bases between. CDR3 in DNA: TGTGCCAGCTCACTTAAATACGAGCAGTACTTC. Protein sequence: CASSLKYEQYF.